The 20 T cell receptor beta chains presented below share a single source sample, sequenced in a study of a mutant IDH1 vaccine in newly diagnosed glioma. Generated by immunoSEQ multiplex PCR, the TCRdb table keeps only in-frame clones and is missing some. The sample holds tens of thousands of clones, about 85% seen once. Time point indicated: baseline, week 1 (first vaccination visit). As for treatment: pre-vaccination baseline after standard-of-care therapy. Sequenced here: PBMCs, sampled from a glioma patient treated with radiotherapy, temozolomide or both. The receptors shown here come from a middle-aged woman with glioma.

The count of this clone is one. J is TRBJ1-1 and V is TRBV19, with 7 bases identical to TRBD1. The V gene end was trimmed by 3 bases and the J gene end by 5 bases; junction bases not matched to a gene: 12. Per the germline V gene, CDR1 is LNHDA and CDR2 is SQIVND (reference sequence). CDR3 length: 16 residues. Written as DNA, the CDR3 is TGTGCCAGTAGTATCAAGACCCAGGGGGGTTCGACTGAAGCTTTCTTT. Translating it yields CASSIKTQGGSTEAFF.

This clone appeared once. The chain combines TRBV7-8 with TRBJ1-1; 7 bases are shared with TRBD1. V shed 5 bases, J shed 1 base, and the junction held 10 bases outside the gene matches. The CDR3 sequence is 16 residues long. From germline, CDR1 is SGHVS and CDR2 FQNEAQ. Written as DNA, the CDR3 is TGTGCCAGCAGCAGAGCCGGACAGGATCGGAACACTGAAGCTTTCTTT. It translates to CASSRAGQDRNTEAFF. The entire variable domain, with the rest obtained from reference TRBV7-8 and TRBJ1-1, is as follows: GAGVSQSPRYKVAKRGQDVALRCDPISGHVSLFWYQQALGQGPEFLTYFQNEAQLDKSGLPSDRFFAERPEGSVSTLKIQRTQQEDSAVYLCASSRAGQDRNTEAFFGQGTRLTVV.

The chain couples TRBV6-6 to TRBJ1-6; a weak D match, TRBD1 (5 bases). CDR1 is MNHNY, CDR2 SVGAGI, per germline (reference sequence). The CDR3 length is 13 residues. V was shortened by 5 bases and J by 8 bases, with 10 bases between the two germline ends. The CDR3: CASSPRAYSPLHF. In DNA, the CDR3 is TGTGCCAGCAGTCCCAGGGCCTATTCACCCCTCCACTTT.

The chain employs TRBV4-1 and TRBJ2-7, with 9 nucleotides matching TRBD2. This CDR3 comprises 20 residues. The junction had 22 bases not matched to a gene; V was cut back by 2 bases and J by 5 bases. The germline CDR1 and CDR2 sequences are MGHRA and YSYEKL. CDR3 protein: CASSQSPLPIPGLAHDEQYF. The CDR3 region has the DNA TGCGCCAGCAGCCAATCACCCCTCCCCATACCGGGACTAGCACATGACGAGCAGTACTTC.

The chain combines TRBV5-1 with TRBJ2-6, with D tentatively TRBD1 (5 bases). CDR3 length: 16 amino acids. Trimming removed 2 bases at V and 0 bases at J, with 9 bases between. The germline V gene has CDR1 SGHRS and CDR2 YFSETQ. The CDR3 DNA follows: TGCGCCAGCAGCTTAACGACAGTCTCTGGGGCCAACGTCCTGACTTTC. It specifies CASSLTTVSGANVLTF.

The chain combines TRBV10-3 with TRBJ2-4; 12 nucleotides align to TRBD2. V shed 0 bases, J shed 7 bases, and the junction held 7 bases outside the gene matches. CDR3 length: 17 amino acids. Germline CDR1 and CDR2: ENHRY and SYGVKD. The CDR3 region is CAISESILAGGRNIQYF. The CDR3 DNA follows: TGTGCCATCAGTGAGTCGATTCTAGCGGGGGGGAGGAACATTCAGTACTTC.

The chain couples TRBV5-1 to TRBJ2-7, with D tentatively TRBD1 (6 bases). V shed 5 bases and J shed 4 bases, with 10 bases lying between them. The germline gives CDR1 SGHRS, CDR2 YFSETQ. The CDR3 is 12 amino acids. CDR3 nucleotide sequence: TGCGCCAGCAGTAGGGACACATACGAGCAGTACTTC. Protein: CASSRDTYEQYF.

In nucleotides, the CDR3 is TGTGCCAGCAGCTTTCGACAGGGGAACACCGGGGAGCTGTTTTTT. As protein: CASSFRQGNTGELFF. The V call is TRBV7-9, the J call TRBJ2-2, with TRBD1 matching 7 bases. The CDR3 totals 15 residues. Germline V gives CDR1 SEHNR, CDR2 FQNEAQ (reference sequence). The ends lost 3 bases at V and 1 base at J; junction bases unmatched: 2.

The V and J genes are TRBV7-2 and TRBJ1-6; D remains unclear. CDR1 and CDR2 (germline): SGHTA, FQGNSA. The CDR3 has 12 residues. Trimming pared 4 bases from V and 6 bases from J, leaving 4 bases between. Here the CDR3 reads CASSSLNSPLHF. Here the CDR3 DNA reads TGTGCCAGCAGCTCTCTTAATTCACCCCTCCACTTT.

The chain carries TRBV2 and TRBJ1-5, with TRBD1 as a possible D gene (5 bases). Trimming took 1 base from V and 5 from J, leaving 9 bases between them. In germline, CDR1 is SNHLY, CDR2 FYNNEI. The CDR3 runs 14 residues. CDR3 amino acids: CASSEGVRDQPQHF. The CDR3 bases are TGTGCCAGCAGTGAAGGGGTCAGGGATCAGCCCCAGCATTTT.

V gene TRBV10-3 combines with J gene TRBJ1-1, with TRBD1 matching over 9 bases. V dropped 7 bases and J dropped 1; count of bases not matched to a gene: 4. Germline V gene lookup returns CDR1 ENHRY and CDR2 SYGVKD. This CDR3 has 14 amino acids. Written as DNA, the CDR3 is TGTGCCATCAAAGGACAGGGGTGGAACACTGAAGCTTTCTTT. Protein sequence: CAIKGQGWNTEAFF.

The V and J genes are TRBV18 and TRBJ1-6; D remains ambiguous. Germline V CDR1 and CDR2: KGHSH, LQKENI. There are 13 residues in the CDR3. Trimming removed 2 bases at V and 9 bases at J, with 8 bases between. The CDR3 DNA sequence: TGTGCCAGCTCACCAACTAGTAGTTCACCCCTCCACTTT. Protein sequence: CASSPTSSSPLHF.

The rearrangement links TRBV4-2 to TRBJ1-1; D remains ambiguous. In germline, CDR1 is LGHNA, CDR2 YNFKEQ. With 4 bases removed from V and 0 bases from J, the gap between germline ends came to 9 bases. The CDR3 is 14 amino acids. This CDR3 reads CASSPAEVNTEAFF. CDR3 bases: TGTGCCAGCAGCCCGGCAGAGGTGAACACTGAAGCTTTCTTT.

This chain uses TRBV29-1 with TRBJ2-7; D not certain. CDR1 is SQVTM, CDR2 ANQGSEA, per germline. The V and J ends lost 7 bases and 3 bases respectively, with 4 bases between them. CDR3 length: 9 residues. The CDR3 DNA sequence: TGCAGCGGTAGCTACGAGCAGTACTTC. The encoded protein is CSGSYEQYF.

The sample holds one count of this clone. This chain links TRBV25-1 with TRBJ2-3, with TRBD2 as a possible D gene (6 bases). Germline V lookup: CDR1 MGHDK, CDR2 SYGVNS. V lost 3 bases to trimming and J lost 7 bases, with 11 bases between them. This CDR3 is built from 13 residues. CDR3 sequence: CASSDPGGNTQYF. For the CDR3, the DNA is TGTGCCAGCAGTGACCCTGGGGGGAATACGCAGTATTTT.

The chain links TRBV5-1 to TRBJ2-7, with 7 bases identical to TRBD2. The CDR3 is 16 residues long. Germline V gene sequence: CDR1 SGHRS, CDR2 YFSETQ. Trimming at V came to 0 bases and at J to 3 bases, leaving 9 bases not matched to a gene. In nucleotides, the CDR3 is TGCGCCAGCAGCTTGGTTAGCCTAGCGGAGAACTACGAGCAGTACTTC. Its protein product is CASSLVSLAENYEQYF.

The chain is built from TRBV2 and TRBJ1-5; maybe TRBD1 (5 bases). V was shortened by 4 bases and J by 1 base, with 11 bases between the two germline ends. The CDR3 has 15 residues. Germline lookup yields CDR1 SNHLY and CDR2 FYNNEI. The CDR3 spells CASSAVGTSNQPQHF. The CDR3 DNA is TGTGCCAGCAGTGCCGTGGGGACCAGCAATCAGCCCCAGCATTTT.

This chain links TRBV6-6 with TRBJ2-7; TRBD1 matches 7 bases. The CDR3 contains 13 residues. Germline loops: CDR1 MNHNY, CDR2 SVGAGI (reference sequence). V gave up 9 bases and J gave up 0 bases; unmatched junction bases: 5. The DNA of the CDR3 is TGTGCCAGTGGGACAGAGAGCTCCTACGAGCAGTACTTC. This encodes CASGTESSYEQYF.

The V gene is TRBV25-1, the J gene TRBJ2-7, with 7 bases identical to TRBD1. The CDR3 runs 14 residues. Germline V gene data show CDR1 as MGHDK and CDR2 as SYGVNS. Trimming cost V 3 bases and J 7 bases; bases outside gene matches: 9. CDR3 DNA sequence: TGTGCCAGCAGTGAGGGACAGTTGCCGGGGGAGCAGTACTTC. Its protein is CASSEGQLPGEQYF.

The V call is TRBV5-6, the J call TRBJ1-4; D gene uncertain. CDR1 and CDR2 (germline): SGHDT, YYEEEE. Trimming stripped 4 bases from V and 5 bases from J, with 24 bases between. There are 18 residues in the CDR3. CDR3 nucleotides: TGTGCCAGCAGCCCAGGAGGGTCCCCTTTACGACGGAATGAAAAACTGTTTTTT. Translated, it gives CASSPGGSPLRRNEKLFF.